Sequencing of this TCR beta chain was carried out in a study of T cell responses to AZD1222 COVID-19 vaccine. The method was immunoSEQ multiplex PCR; TCRdb's version includes in-frame clones alone and lacks a portion of them. The sample holds more than 100,000 clones; 91% are singletons and the top ten take roughly 42%. The CDR3 is 14 amino acids. V was cut by 3 bases and J by 4 bases, with 10 bases left in between. Germline V gene data show CDR1 as LNHDA and CDR2 as SQIVND (reference sequence). The chain recombines TRBV19 with TRBJ1-3; tentatively, D is TRBD1 (5 bases). This material consisted of peripheral blood, taken on day 0 of AZD1222 vaccination. This TCR was recovered from an adult in good health. The CDR3 region has the DNA TGTGCCAGTAGTATGGCAGGGTCCGGAAACACCATATATTTT. This codes for CASSMAGSGNTIYF.